Listed below are T cell receptor beta chains from one sample, sequenced in a study of blood T cell repertoires in COVID-19. The protocol was immunoSEQ multiplex PCR, while the TCRdb copy is restricted to in-frame clones and leaves out a portion. The sample consists of about 210,000 clones, about 80% of them appearing once. The sequencing input was peripheral blood. The source of these receptors is a man aged 60 to 75 with acute or convalescent COVID-19. The CDR3 runs from the conserved cysteine through the conserved F or W. A D gene is named only where the DNA matches it firmly. Only part of the rows carry a size: once, few, many, or a class if the clone is expanded.

.,TRBJ2-1,TRBV25-1,TRBD1,CASSELTGQGRNEQFF,TGTGCCAGCAGTGAATTAACGGGACAGGGGAGAAATGAGCAGTTCTTC
.,TRBJ1-1,TRBV18,.,CASSQQANTEAFF,TGTGCCAGCTCCCAACAGGCGAACACTGAAGCTTTCTTT
.,TRBJ2-7,TRBV15,TRBD1,CATSTLALRGLSYEQYF,TGTGCCACCAGCACCTTAGCCCTCAGGGGGCTTTCCTACGAGCAGTACTTC
.,TRBJ1-4,TRBV20-1,.,CSARVAEKLFF,TGCAGTGCTAGAGTCGCGGAAAAACTGTTTTTT
once,TRBJ2-3,TRBV11-2,.,CASSLSFAAITDTQYF,TGTGCCAGCAGCTTATCTTTCGCGGCAATCACAGATACGCAGTATTTT
.,TRBJ1-1,TRBV18,TRBD1,CASSPKGTGVGTEAFF,TGTGCCAGCTCACCCAAGGGGACAGGGGTCGGAACTGAAGCTTTCTTT
once,TRBJ2-1,TRBV5-4,TRBD2,CASSSAKASGGARNEQFF,TGTGCCAGCAGCTCTGCCAAAGCTAGCGGGGGGGCACGGAATGAGCAGTTCTTC
.,TRBJ1-1,TRBV12-3/TRBV12-4,.,CASSERFEAFF,TGTGCCAGCAGTGAGAGGTTTGAAGCTTTCTTT
.,TRBJ1-4,TRBV11-2,.,CASSFALVGPEKLFF,TGTGCCAGCAGCTTCGCGCTGGTGGGGCCTGAAAAACTGTTTTTT
.,TRBJ1-2,TRBV25-1,TRBD1,CASSGASGQGTSGYTF,TGTGCCAGCAGTGGGGCCTCGGGACAGGGGACCTCTGGCTACACCTTC
once,TRBJ1-2,TRBV18,TRBD1,CASSPRDRGSHGYTF,TGTGCCAGCTCACCCCGGGACAGGGGATCCCATGGCTACACCTTC
few,TRBJ1-4,TRBV2,TRBD1,CASRKDRAATNEKLFF,TGTGCCAGCAGAAAGGACAGGGCTGCAACTAATGAAAAACTGTTTTTT
.,TRBJ2-4,TRBV6-2/TRBV6-3,.,CASSYSGLAPAKNIQYF,TGTGCCAGCAGTTACTCTGGGCTCGCTCCAGCCAAAAACATTCAGTACTTC
.,TRBJ1-5,TRBV20-1,.,CSASAYRDNQPQHF,TGCAGTGCTAGTGCATACAGGGACAATCAGCCCCAGCATTTT
.,TRBJ1-3,TRBV5-4,.,CASSWPWALVGSGNTIYF,TGTGCCAGCAGCTGGCCGTGGGCGCTGGTAGGATCCGGAAACACCATATATTTT
.,TRBJ1-4,TRBV6-5,.,CASSISATNEKLFF,TGTGCCAGCAGCATCAGCGCAACTAATGAAAAACTGTTTTTT
.,TRBJ2-5,TRBV19,.,CASSRGEETQYF,TGTGCCAGTAGCAGGGGGGAAGAGACCCAGTACTTC
few,TRBJ2-1,TRBV9,TRBD2,CASSSRLAGGANEQFF,TGTGCCAGCAGCTCGCGACTAGCGGGGGGCGCCAATGAGCAGTTCTTC
few,TRBJ1-6,TRBV18,TRBD1,CASSPYDRGDSPLHF,TGTGCCAGCTCACCTTATGACAGGGGGGATTCACCCCTCCACTTT
once,TRBJ1-5,TRBV10-3,.,CAISGPGVEPQHF,TGTGCCATCAGTGGTCCCGGGGTGGAGCCCCAGCATTTT
.,TRBJ1-4,TRBV24-1,TRBD1,CATSDPSTGSPEKLFF,TGTGCCACCAGTGACCCATCGACAGGGAGCCCTGAAAAACTGTTTTTT
.,TRBJ1-1,TRBV19,TRBD1,CASSIDDRDVTEAFF,TGTGCCAGTAGTATAGATGACAGGGATGTCACTGAAGCTTTCTTT
.,TRBJ1-1,TRBV2,.,CASSEAREAFF,TGTGCCAGCAGTGAAGCGCGGGAAGCTTTCTTT
.,TRBJ1-1,TRBV2,.,CASSGSVEAFF,TGTGCCAGCAGTGGTTCAGTTGAAGCTTTCTTT
.,TRBJ2-7,TRBV29-1,.,CSVGGTQSGEQYF,TGCAGCGTTGGAGGGACTCAGTCTGGGGAGCAGTACTTC
.,TRBJ2-7,TRBV18,TRBD1,CASSLDRGEQYF,TGTGCCAGCTCACTCGACAGGGGCGAGCAGTACTTC
.,TRBJ1-1,TRBV6-5,TRBD1,CASSHDRGPTEAFF,TGTGCCAGCAGCCACGACAGGGGGCCCACTGAAGCTTTCTTT
.,TRBJ2-1,TRBV7-3,.,CASSSGGGGNEQFF,TGTGCCAGCAGCTCTGGGGGAGGTGGCAATGAGCAGTTCTTC
.,TRBJ2-2,TRBV7-9,TRBD2,CASSISGTSGETGELFF,TGTGCCAGCAGCATCTCAGGGACTAGCGGGGAAACCGGGGAGCTGTTTTTT
.,TRBJ1-6,TRBV18,TRBD1,CASSPRQGRDSPLHF,TGTGCCAGCTCCCCGAGACAGGGTCGAGATTCACCCCTCCACTTT
once,TRBJ2-5,TRBV19,.,CASSTGIQETQYF,TGTGCCAGTAGTACAGGGATCCAAGAGACCCAGTACTTC
.,TRBJ1-4,TRBV7-2,.,CASSLGLTNEKLFF,TGTGCCAGCAGCTTAGGCCTAACGAATGAAAAACTGTTTTTT
.,TRBJ2-2,TRBV11-2,.,CASSSSGTSGGELFF,TGTGCCAGCAGCTCCTCCGGGACATCAGGCGGGGAGCTGTTTTTT
few,TRBJ2-7,TRBV6-6,.,CASSPYSGTSYGKHYEQYF,TGTGCCAGCAGTCCCTACTCCGGGACATCGTACGGCAAACACTACGAGCAGTACTTC
.,TRBJ2-1,TRBV9,.,CASSVVGGESYNEQFF,TGTGCCAGCAGCGTCGTAGGCGGGGAATCCTACAATGAGCAGTTCTTC
.,TRBJ1-6,TRBV10-3,.,CAISESGLYRGYNSPLHF,TGTGCCATCAGTGAGTCCGGCCTTTACCGAGGGTATAATTCACCCCTCCACTTT
.,TRBJ2-2,TRBV5-1,TRBD2,CASSLPALRLALENTGELFF,TGCGCCAGCAGCTTGCCCGCGCTAAGACTAGCGCTTGAGAACACCGGGGAGCTGTTTTTT
.,TRBJ2-2,TRBV9,TRBD2,CASSVALAGVANTGELFF,TGTGCCAGCAGCGTAGCTTTAGCGGGGGTAGCGAACACCGGGGAGCTGTTTTTT
.,TRBJ1-2,TRBV3-1/TRBV3-2,TRBD1,CASSQGVGQGLYGYTF,TGTGCCAGCAGCCAAGGTGTGGGACAGGGACTCTATGGCTACACCTTC
.,TRBJ2-4,TRBV2,TRBD2,CASRRLARLAKNIQYF,TGTGCCAGCAGACGACTAGCGCGGTTAGCCAAAAACATTCAGTACTTC
.,TRBJ2-1,TRBV7-7,.,CASSLVGGNEQFF,TGTGCTAGCAGCTTAGTGGGGGGAAATGAGCAGTTCTTC
.,TRBJ1-2,TRBV9,TRBD1,CASSGGTGAGYYGYTF,TGTGCCAGCAGCGGGGGCACAGGGGCAGGCTACTATGGCTACACCTTC
few,TRBJ1-3,TRBV12-5,.,CASGLVQFEAGRAGNTIYF,TGTGCTAGTGGTTTGGTACAATTTGAGGCAGGCAGGGCGGGAAACACCATATATTTT
few,TRBJ1-5,TRBV2,.,CASSDRWYQPQHF,TGTGCCAGCAGTGATCGGTGGTATCAGCCCCAGCATTTT
.,TRBJ2-5,TRBV7-8,.,CASSPGHPVAQYF,TGTGCCAGCAGCCCGGGACATCCGGTGGCCCAGTACTTC
.,TRBJ2-3,TRBV4-1,.,CASSQEGRTSTDTQYF,TGCGCCAGCAGCCAAGAGGGCCGAACTAGCACAGATACGCAGTATTTT
.,TRBJ2-5,TRBV24-1,.,CATSSAGSETQYF,TGTGCCACCAGTTCGGCAGGGTCAGAGACCCAGTACTTC
.,TRBJ1-6,TRBV25-1,.,CASSTGYNSPLHF,TGTGCCAGCAGCACAGGGTATAATTCACCCCTCCACTTT
.,TRBJ1-5,TRBV5-4,.,CASSPGRTDQPQHF,TGTGCCAGCAGCCCCGGGAGAACAGATCAGCCCCAGCATTTT
once,TRBJ2-3,TRBV9,TRBD1,CASSETQGFSTDTQYF,TGTGCCAGCAGCGAGACACAGGGGTTTAGCACAGATACGCAGTATTTT